This is a list of T cell receptor beta chains from one sample in a study of shared clonotypes between healthy human individuals. Produced via immunoSEQ multiplex PCR; TCRdb's table is partial and in-frame only. The sample yields approximately 330,000 clones, around 67% seen once. The source material was memory CD4+ T cells sorted from blood. The source of these receptors is a man aged 25-40 years in good health. Both conserved end residues are part of each CDR3. D genes are given only for firm matches. A row's size may be missing; if present it is once, few, many or a size class.

TRBD2 | TRBJ2-7 | TRBV5-4 | once | CASSTGTSGTYEQYF
. | TRBJ1-5 | TRBV6-1 | . | CASRDIGSPQPQHF
. | TRBJ2-3 | TRBV2 | once | CASNLPPYDTDTQYF
. | TRBJ2-7 | TRBV10-2 | . | CASSERLTYEQYF
TRBD1 | TRBJ2-3 | TRBV4-3 | . | CASSQDQDRAISTDTQYF
. | TRBJ2-1 | TRBV7-2 | . | CASSFSGLALNEQFF
TRBD1 | TRBJ2-5 | TRBV2 | . | CASSPPGTGHQETQYF
TRBD1 | TRBJ2-7 | TRBV2 | . | CASTRTGNEQYF
TRBD2 | TRBJ2-1 | TRBV4-1 | . | CASRKTSGLYEQFF
. | TRBJ2-7 | TRBV11-2 | . | CASSSSSYEQYF
. | TRBJ1-1 | TRBV2 | few | CASSGNRAANTEAFF
TRBD1 | TRBJ2-5 | TRBV5-1 | . | CASSRTGPQETQYF
. | TRBJ2-3 | TRBV11-1 | . | CASSPGWTSPSTDTQYF
TRBD1 | TRBJ1-1 | TRBV5-5 | . | CASSSIPPGQGLNTEAFF
. | TRBJ2-7 | TRBV7-2 | . | CASSPLIEQYF
TRBD1 | TRBJ1-2 | TRBV29-1 | . | CSVVGGIRQGEGGYTF
. | TRBJ2-2 | TRBV9 | few | CASRSRANTGELFF
. | TRBJ2-7 | TRBV9 | . | CASSVGDSSYEQYF
TRBD1 | TRBJ2-7 | TRBV7-2 | . | CASSRGTDRSYEQYF
. | TRBJ2-3 | TRBV19 | . | CASSQSHLRNTQYF
. | TRBJ2-1 | TRBV11-2 | . | CASSPSASSYNEQFF
. | TRBJ1-1 | TRBV25-1 | . | CASSEFGEAFF
TRBD1 | TRBJ1-4 | TRBV5-1 | few | CASTGGAGTNEKLFF
TRBD2 | TRBJ2-5 | TRBV30 | few | CAWSSGEGQETQYF
. | TRBJ2-3 | TRBV6-1 | . | CASSESGEDTQYF
. | TRBJ2-1 | TRBV28 | . | CASSLGIAVYNEQFF
TRBD2 | TRBJ2-1 | TRBV18 | . | CASSLGGLATNEQFF
. | TRBJ2-2 | TRBV29-1 | . | CSVGATHGELFF
TRBD1 | TRBJ1-1 | TRBV6-5 | . | CASSNLDRAYTEAFF
. | TRBJ2-1 | TRBV9 | . | CASSVGTIRTDEQFF
TRBD1 | TRBJ1-1 | TRBV10-1 | . | CASSADRGLNTEAFF
TRBD2 | TRBJ2-7 | TRBV4-2 | many | CASSQDTSGYEQYF
. | TRBJ2-1 | TRBV7-6 | . | CASMFANEQFF
. | TRBJ2-1 | TRBV11-3 | . | CASMGEANEQFF
. | TRBJ2-1 | TRBV6-4 | . | CASSVKGEGYNEQFF
TRBD1 | TRBJ1-2 | TRBV6-6 | . | CASSYGQGVYGYTF
. | TRBJ2-5 | TRBV7-9 | few | CASTQNLGETQYF
. | TRBJ1-1 | TRBV5-1 | . | CASSFMSEAFF
. | TRBJ2-3 | TRBV6-1 | . | CASSELGGTWTDTQYF
TRBD1 | TRBJ2-3 | TRBV9 | . | CASSIRDPGQGSDTQYF
. | TRBJ2-2 | TRBV10-2 | . | CASSEARLVERRTGELFF
. | TRBJ2-1 | TRBV10-1 | many | CASSESRWINEDNEQFF
TRBD1 | TRBJ2-3 | TRBV9 | . | CASSASMGGRQGAFGTDTQYF
. | TRBJ1-2 | TRBV5-4 | . | CASSTGPNYGYTF
TRBD1 | TRBJ1-5 | TRBV25-1 | . | CASSDSRGRTSNQPQHF
. | TRBJ1-3 | TRBV6-1 | . | CASRQVTGNTIYF
. | TRBJ2-4 | TRBV5-6 | . | CARRLAKNIQYF
. | TRBJ1-5 | TRBV19 | . | CASSIRPETQPQHF
TRBD1 | TRBJ1-5 | TRBV5-1 | few | CASSRDSGRNQPQHF
. | TRBJ1-5 | TRBV18 | . | CASSPGFQPQHF
TRBD2 | TRBJ2-2 | TRBV18 | once | CASSPKREKAGELFF
TRBD2 | TRBJ2-2 | TRBV19 | . | CASSVGTSGTGELFF
. | TRBJ2-1 | TRBV12-1 | . | CASSSAGTSGSRFDEQFF
. | TRBJ2-7 | TRBV27 | . | CASAWIVESASYEQYF